This T cell receptor (beta chain) originates from a study of T-cell reconstitution after alpha-beta-depleted transplantation in children. The study, taken as a whole, reports: Several hundred expanded graft clones reportedly gave rise to the alpha-beta T cells present about two months after transplant.

Germline assignment: CDR1 SGHDT and CDR2 YYEEEE. Deletions cut 9 bases from V and 4 bases from J, with 13 bases between. This CDR3 region has 13 residues. During its preparation, the TCRbeta library received unique molecular identifiers. Using its own MiXCR run on the PCR reads, TCRdb lists one record per CDR3 protein. The table lists 98,000 or so distinct CDR3 sequences, around 22% of them singletons, with over 20% in the top ten. For this clonotype: Its antigen remains unknown.

The source material was PBMCs, sampled before TCRalphabeta/CD19-depleted stem cell transplant. The clonotype was recovered from a boy aged 2 to 9 with acute lymphoblastic leukemia, due to receive a stem cell transplant. This sequence joins TRBV5-6 and TRBJ1-4; D unclear. The CDR3 DNA follows: TGTGCCACCTGTCGGCAGAATAATGAAAAACTGTTTTTT. Encoded protein: CATCRQNNEKLFF.